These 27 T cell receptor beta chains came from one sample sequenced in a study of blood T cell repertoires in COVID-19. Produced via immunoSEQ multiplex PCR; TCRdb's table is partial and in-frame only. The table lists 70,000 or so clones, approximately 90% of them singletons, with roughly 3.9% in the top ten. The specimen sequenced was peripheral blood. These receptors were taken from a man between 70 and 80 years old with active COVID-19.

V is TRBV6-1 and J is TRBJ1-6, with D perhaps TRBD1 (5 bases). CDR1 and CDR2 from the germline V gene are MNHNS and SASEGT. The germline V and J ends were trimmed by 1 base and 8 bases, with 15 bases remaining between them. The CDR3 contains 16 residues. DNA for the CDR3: TGTGCCAGCAGTGAAGGGGGGGGAGGGAGTTATTCACCCCTCCACTTT. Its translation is CASSEGGGGSYSPLHF.

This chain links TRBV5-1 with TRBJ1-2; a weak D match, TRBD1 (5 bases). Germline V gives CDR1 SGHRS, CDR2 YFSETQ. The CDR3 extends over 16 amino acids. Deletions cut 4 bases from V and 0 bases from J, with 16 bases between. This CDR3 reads CASSPDGGGANYGYTF. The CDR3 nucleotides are TGCGCCAGCAGCCCGGACGGGGGGGGAGCTAACTATGGCTACACCTTC.

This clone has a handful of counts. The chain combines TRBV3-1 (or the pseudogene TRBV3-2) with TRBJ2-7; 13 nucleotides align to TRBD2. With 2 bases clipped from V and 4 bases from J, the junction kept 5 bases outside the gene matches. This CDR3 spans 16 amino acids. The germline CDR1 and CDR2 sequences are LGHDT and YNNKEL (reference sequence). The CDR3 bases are TGTGCCAGCAGCCAAACTAGCGGGAGGGTGTCGTACGAGCAGTACTTC. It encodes CASSQTSGRVSYEQYF.

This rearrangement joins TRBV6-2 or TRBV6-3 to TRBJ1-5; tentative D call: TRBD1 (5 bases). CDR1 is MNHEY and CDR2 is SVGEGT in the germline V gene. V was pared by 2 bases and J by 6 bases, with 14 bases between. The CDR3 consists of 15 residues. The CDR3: CASSYGVTVGQPQHF. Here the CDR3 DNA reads TGTGCCAGCAGTTACGGGGTGACAGTGGGTCAGCCCCAGCATTTT.

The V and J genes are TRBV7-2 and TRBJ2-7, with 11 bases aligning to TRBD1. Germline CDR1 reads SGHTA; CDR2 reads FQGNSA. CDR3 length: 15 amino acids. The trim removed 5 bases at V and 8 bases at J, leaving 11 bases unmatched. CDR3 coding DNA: TGTGCCAGCAGCACCCAGGGACAGGGGGGGAGAAAGCAGTACTTC. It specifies CASSTQGQGGRKQYF.

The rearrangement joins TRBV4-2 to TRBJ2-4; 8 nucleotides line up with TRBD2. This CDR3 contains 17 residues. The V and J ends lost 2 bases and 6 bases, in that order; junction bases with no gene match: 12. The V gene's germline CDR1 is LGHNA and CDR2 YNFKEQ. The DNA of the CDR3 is TGTGCCAGCAGCCAACGGGAGGGACTAGGGACCGGAAACATTCAGTACTTC. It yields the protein CASSQREGLGTGNIQYF.

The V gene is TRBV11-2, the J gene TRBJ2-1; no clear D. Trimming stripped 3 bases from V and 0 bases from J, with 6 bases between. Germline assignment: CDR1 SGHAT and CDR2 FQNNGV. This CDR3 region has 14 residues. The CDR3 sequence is CASSLGSSYNEQFF. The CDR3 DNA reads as TGTGCCAGCAGCTTGGGCAGCTCCTACAATGAGCAGTTCTTC.

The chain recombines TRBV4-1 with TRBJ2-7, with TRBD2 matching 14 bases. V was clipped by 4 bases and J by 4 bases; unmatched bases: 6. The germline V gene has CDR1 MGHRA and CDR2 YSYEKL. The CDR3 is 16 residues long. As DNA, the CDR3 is TGCGCCAGCAGCCCGGGACTAGCGGGAGTGTGGTACGAGCAGTACTTC. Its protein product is CASSPGLAGVWYEQYF.

CDR3 sequence (DNA): TGTGCCATCAGTGAGGCGGGCCCTGGCACAGATACGCAGTATTTT. It codes for CAISEAGPGTDTQYF. V usage is TRBV10-3 and J usage is TRBJ2-3; a weak D match, TRBD2 (5 bases). The CDR3 consists of 15 residues. V was shortened by 2 bases and J by 1 base, with 10 bases between the two germline ends. Germline CDR1 ENHRY, CDR2 SYGVKD.

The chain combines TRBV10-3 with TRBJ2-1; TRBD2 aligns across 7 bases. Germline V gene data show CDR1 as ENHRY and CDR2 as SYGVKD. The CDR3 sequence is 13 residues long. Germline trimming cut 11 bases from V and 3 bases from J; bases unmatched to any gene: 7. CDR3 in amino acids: CAHAAGDYNEQFF. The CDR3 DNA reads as TGTGCCCACGCGGCGGGGGACTACAATGAGCAGTTCTTC.

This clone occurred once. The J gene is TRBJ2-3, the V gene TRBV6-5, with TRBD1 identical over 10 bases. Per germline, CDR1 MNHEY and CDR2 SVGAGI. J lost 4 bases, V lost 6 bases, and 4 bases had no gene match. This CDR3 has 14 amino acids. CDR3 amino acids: CASRDGQGADTQYF. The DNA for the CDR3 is TGTGCCAGCAGAGACGGACAGGGGGCAGATACGCAGTATTTT.

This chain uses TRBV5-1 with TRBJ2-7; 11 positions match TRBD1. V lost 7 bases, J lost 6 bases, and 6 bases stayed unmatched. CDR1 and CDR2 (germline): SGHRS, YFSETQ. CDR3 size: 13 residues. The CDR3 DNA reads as TGCGCCAGCGGGGGACAGGGGGGCGGCGAGCAGTACTTC. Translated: CASGGQGGGEQYF.

The CDR3 region is CASSTTNLLGRETQYF. As DNA, the CDR3 is TGTGCCAGCAGCACCACGAACCTACTGGGGCGGGAGACCCAGTACTTC. The V and J genes are TRBV5-4 and TRBJ2-5; D possibly corresponds to TRBD1 (5 bases). Germline V lookup: CDR1 SGHNT, CDR2 YYREEE (reference sequence). V gave up 4 bases and J gave up 5 bases, with 21 bases separating them. The CDR3 length is 16 residues.

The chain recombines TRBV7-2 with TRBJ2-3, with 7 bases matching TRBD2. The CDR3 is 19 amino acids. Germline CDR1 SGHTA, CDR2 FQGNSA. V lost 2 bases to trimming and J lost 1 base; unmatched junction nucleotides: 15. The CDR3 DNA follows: TGTGCCAGCAGCTTAATAGGGTGGGAGGGCCCGGACCGCACAGATACGCAGTATTTT. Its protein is CASSLIGWEGPDRTDTQYF.

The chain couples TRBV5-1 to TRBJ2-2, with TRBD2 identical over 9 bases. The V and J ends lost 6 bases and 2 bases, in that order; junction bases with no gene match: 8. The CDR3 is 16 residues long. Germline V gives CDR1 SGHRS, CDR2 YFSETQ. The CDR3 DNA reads TGCGCCAGCACCGGAGCGCTAGCGGGAAACACCGGGGAGCTGTTTTTT. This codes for CASTGALAGNTGELFF.

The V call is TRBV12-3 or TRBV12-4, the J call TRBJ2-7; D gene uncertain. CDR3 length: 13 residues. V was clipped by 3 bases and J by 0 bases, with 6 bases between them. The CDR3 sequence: CASSLFSSYEQYF. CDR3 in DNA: TGTGCCAGCAGTTTGTTCTCCTCCTACGAGCAGTACTTC.

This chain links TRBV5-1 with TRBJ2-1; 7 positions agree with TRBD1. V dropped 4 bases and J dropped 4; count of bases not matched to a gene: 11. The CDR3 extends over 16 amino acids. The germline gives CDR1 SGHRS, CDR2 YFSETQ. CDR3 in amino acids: CASSKRGGRAYNEQFF. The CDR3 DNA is TGCGCCAGCAGCAAAAGAGGGGGCCGGGCATACAATGAGCAGTTCTTC. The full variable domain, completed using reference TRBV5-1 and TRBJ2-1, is KAGVTQTPRYLIKTRGQQVTLSCSPISGHRSVSWYQQTPGQGLQFLFEYFSETQRNKGNFPGRFSGRQFSNSRSEMNVSTLELGDSALYLCASSKRGGRAYNEQFFGPGTRLTVL.

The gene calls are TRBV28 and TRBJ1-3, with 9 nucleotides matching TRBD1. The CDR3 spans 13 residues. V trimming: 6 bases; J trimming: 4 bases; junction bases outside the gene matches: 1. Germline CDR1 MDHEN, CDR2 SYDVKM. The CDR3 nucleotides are TGTGCCAGCAGGGACAGGGGCGGAAACACCATATATTTT. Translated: CASRDRGGNTIYF.

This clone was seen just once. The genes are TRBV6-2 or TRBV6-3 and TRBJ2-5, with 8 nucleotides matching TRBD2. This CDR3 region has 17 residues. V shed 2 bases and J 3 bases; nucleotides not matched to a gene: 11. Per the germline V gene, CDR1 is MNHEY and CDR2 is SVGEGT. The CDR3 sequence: CASSYGRWRGEKETQYF. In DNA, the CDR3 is TGTGCCAGCAGTTACGGTCGTTGGCGGGGGGAAAAAGAGACCCAGTACTTC.

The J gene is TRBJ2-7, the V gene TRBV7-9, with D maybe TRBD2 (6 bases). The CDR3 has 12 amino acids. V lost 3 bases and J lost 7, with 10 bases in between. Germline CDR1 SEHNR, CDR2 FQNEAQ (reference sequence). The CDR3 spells CASSLEGREQYF. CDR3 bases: TGTGCCAGCAGCTTGGAGGGGCGGGAGCAGTACTTC.

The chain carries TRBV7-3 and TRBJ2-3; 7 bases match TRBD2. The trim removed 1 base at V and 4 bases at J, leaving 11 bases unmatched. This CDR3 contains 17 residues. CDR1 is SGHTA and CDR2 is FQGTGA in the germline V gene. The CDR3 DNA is TGTGCCAGCAGCTTAATGGGGCGCGGGAGTGGGGCAGATACGCAGTATTTT. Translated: CASSLMGRGSGADTQYF.

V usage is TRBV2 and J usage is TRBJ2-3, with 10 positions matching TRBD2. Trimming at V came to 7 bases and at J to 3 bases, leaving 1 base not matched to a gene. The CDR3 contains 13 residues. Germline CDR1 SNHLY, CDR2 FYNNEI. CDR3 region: CASTGLATDTQYF. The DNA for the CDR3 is TGTGCCAGCACGGGACTAGCGACAGATACGCAGTATTTT.

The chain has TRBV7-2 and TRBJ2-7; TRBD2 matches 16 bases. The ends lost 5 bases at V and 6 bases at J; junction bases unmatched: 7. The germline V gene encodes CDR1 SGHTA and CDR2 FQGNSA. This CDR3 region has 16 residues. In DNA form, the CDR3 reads TGTGCCAGCAGCCCCCGGGGACTAGCGGGAGGGCCCGAGCAGTACTTC. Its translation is CASSPRGLAGGPEQYF. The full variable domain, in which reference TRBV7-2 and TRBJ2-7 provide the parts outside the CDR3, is GAGVSQSPSNKVTEKGKDVELRCDPISGHTALYWYRQSLGQGLEFLIYFQGNSAPDKSGLPSDRFSAERTGGSVSTLTIQRTQQEDSAVYLCASSPRGLAGGPEQYFGPGTRLTVT.

The CDR3 DNA reads TGCAGCGGTGGGACCCCTTGGGCGGGAGAGGGAGAGACCCAGTACTTC. Encoded protein: CSGGTPWAGEGETQYF. The rearrangement uses TRBV29-1 and TRBJ2-5, with 7 bases fitting TRBD2. The CDR3 has 16 amino acids. Looked up from germline, CDR1 is SQVTM and CDR2 is ANQGSEA. V shed 7 bases, J shed 4 bases, and the junction held 18 bases outside the gene matches.

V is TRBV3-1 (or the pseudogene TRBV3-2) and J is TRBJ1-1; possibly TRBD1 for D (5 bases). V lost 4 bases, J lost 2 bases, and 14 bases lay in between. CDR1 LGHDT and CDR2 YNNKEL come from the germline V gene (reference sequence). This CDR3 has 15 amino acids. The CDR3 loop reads CASSPDGGSNTEAFF. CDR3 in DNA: TGTGCCAGCAGCCCTGACGGGGGGTCCAACACTGAAGCTTTCTTT.

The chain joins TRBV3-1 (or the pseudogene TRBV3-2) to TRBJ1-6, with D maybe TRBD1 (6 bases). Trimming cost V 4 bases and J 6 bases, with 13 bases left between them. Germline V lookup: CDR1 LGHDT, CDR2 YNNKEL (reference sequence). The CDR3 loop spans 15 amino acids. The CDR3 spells CASSLVGAGNSPLHF. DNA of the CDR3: TGTGCCAGCAGCCTGGTGGGGGCGGGTAATTCACCCCTCCACTTT.

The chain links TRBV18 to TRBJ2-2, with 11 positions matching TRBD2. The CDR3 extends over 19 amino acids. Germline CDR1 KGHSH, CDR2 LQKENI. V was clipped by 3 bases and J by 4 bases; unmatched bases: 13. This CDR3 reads CASSPRGLADTAFTGELFF. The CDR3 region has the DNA TGTGCCAGCTCACCCAGGGGACTAGCGGACACGGCGTTCACCGGGGAGCTGTTTTTT.